This T cell receptor beta chain was recovered during a study of T cells in Graves' hyperthyroidism and ophthalmopathy. Across the whole study: Staff took peripheral blood when the initial diagnosis was made, before any treatment began.

This clonotype was found many times. Using RNA transcripts as the source, TCR beta CDR3 regions were amplified. The HTBI primer set was used in a first-round RT-PCR of the TCR CDR3. Using its own MiXCR run on the multiplex PCR reads, TCRdb lists one record per CDR3 protein. The data contain hundreds of thousands of distinct CDR3 sequences, 15% to 17% of them singletons. CDR1 DFQATT and CDR2 SNEGSKA come from the germline V gene (reference sequence). This CDR3 spans 11 amino acids. V shed 5 bases, J shed 10 bases, and the junction held 7 bases outside the gene matches. Sample: blood. The chain has TRBV20-1 and TRBJ1-1; 7 nucleotides agree with TRBD1. This receptor was taken from a woman younger than 35 with Graves' hyperthyroidism that later progressed to Graves' ophthalmopathy. The CDR3 coding sequence is TGCAGTGCTTCCAGGACAGGAGGAGCTTTCTTT. It translates to CSASRTGGAFF.